This is a list of T cell receptor beta chains from one sample in a study of blood T cell repertoires in COVID-19. The assay was immunoSEQ multiplex PCR, and TCRdb's table has in-frame clones only and misses some. Of some 45,000 clones in the sample, 92% were seen once. Material: peripheral blood. These TCRs come from a human donor in a cohort sampled during active COVID-19. CDR3s include the opening cysteine and the closing phenylalanine or tryptophan. A D gene is named only where the DNA matches it firmly. A clone size is listed for some rows: how often the clone was seen (once, few, many), or a class if it is expanded.

TRBV29-1	TRBD2	TRBJ2-2	once	CSVLAGGPGTGELFF	TGCAGCGTACTAGCGGGAGGGCCGGGGACCGGGGAGCTGTTTTTT
TRBV30	-	TRBJ1-1	-	CAWSYLREAFF	TGTGCCTGGAGTTATCTGCGGGAAGCTTTCTTT
TRBV10-1	TRBD2	TRBJ2-5	-	CASSERSSGEQETQYF	TGCGCCAGCAGTGAGCGGTCTAGCGGGGAACAAGAGACCCAGTACTTC
TRBV19	TRBD1	TRBJ1-4	-	CASSILGQANEKLFF	TGTGCCAGTAGTATTTTGGGACAGGCTAATGAAAAACTGTTTTTT
TRBV10-3	-	TRBJ2-3	-	CAISGGGIDTQYF	TGTGCCATCAGTGGAGGAGGGATAGATACGCAGTATTTT
TRBV5-6	-	TRBJ2-3	once	CASSLHRDPTDTQYF	TGTGCCAGCAGCTTACACAGGGATCCCACAGATACGCAGTATTTT
TRBV27	TRBD2	TRBJ2-3	-	CASIPAGGGDTQYF	TGTGCCAGCATTCCAGCGGGGGGTGGGGATACGCAGTATTTT
TRBV30	-	TRBJ1-4	-	CAWSYATWGGSTNEKLFF	TGTGCCTGGAGTTACGCGACGTGGGGCGGTTCTACTAATGAAAAACTGTTTTTT
TRBV7-2	-	TRBJ1-5	few	CASSLSEGVQPQHF	TGTGCCAGCAGCTTATCGGAGGGCGTTCAGCCCCAGCATTTT
TRBV11-2	-	TRBJ2-5	-	CASSRGETQYF	TGTGCCAGCAGCAGAGGGGAGACCCAGTACTTC
TRBV20-1	TRBD2	TRBJ2-5	-	CSASWYGTSGSETQYF	TGCAGTGCAAGTTGGTACGGGACTAGCGGGAGTGAGACCCAGTACTTC
TRBV6-2/TRBV6-3	-	TRBJ1-5	once	CASSYFANQPQHF	TGTGCCAGCAGTTACTTCGCGAATCAGCCCCAGCATTTT
TRBV9	-	TRBJ2-5	-	CASSDSRVQETQYF	TGTGCCAGCAGCGACAGCAGGGTTCAAGAGACCCAGTACTTC
TRBV5-5	TRBD2	TRBJ2-4	-	CASSLSRGGPGNIQYF	TGTGCCAGCAGCTTGTCGCGGGGGGGCCCGGGAAACATTCAGTACTTC
TRBV6-5	TRBD1	TRBJ1-2	-	CASSFGTGGVYTF	TGTGCCAGCAGTTTTGGGACAGGGGGCGTCTACACCTTC
TRBV5-1	-	TRBJ2-5	-	CASIAGRGRETQYF	TGCGCCAGCATTGCGGGCAGGGGGAGGGAGACCCAGTACTTC
TRBV9	-	TRBJ2-7	few	CASSVGVTGNYEQYF	TGTGCCAGCAGCGTAGGTGTGACAGGTAACTACGAGCAGTACTTC
TRBV21-1	-	TRBJ1-1	-	CASSPQGTEAFF	TGTGCCAGCAGCCCACAGGGAACTGAAGCTTTCTTT
TRBV7-9	TRBD2	TRBJ2-3	-	CASSSWTSGRGLKRDTQYF	TGTGCCAGCAGCTCCTGGACTAGCGGGAGAGGGTTGAAAAGAGATACGCAGTATTTT
TRBV5-3	-	TRBJ1-5	-	CARSLGAGANQPQHF	TGTGCCAGAAGCTTAGGCGCGGGGGCCAATCAGCCCCAGCATTTT
TRBV18	TRBD1	TRBJ2-1	-	CASSPAARDSSSNEQFF	TGTGCCAGCTCACCGGCAGCCCGGGACAGTTCTTCCAATGAGCAGTTCTTC
TRBV6-5	TRBD1	TRBJ2-7	-	CASSWGTGGPYEQYF	TGTGCCAGCAGCTGGGGGACAGGGGGCCCCTACGAGCAGTACTTC
TRBV7-5	-	TRBJ1-5	-	CARSPRGRQGASQPQHF	TGTGCCAGAAGCCCCAGGGGGAGACAGGGGGCGTCTCAGCCCCAGCATTTT
TRBV5-6	TRBD1	TRBJ2-5	-	CASSYGTGGRRETQYF	TGTGCCAGCAGCTACGGGACAGGGGGTCGGAGGGAGACCCAGTACTTC
TRBV23-1	-	TRBJ1-6	once	CASPKTRDFRSYNSPLHF	TGCGCCAGTCCCAAAACCCGGGACTTTCGCTCCTATAATTCACCCCTCCACTTT
TRBV3-1/TRBV3-2	-	TRBJ2-1	-	CASSLRYEQFF	TGTGCCAGCAGCCTGAGATATGAGCAGTTCTTC
TRBV5-1	-	TRBJ1-2	-	CASSLEHNYGYTF	TGCGCCAGCAGCTTGGAACATAACTATGGCTACACCTTC
TRBV6-5	-	TRBJ2-5	-	CASTPGGYQETQYF	TGTGCCAGCACTCCAGGGGGGTACCAAGAGACCCAGTACTTC
TRBV28	-	TRBJ2-3	-	CASSSPVLAGSTDTQYF	TGTGCCAGCAGTTCCCCGGTTTTGGCGGGAAGCACAGATACGCAGTATTTT
TRBV6-5	-	TRBJ2-3	few	CASSYTIGSTDTQYF	TGTGCCAGCAGTTATACGATCGGGAGCACAGATACGCAGTATTTT
TRBV2	-	TRBJ2-7	-	CASSRQGGQSYEQYF	TGTGCCAGCAGCCGACAGGGAGGCCAATCCTACGAGCAGTACTTC
TRBV20-1	-	TRBJ2-7	-	CSAFRDYEQYF	TGCAGTGCTTTCCGGGACTACGAGCAGTACTTC
TRBV5-1	-	TRBJ2-1	-	CASSLGAGGGEEQFF	TGCGCCAGCAGCTTGGGAGCGGGTGGGGGTGAAGAGCAGTTCTTC
TRBV11-3	-	TRBJ2-1	-	CASSSLNEQFF	TGTGCCAGCAGCTCTCTTAATGAGCAGTTCTTC
TRBV19	-	TRBJ1-6	-	CASSIGGTPAPLHF	TGTGCCAGTAGTATAGGAGGCACCCCGGCACCCCTCCACTTT
TRBV6-1	-	TRBJ1-2	-	CASSDGRNSNYGYTF	TGTGCCAGCAGTGATGGCAGGAACTCTAACTATGGCTACACCTTC
TRBV5-1	TRBD2	TRBJ2-7	-	CASSRGGDSYEQYF	TGCGCCAGCTCCCGGGGGGGGGACTCCTACGAGCAGTACTTC
TRBV3-1/TRBV3-2	TRBD2	TRBJ2-1	-	CASSQDIRAGGPNEQFF	TGTGCCAGCAGCCAAGATATAAGAGCGGGAGGGCCCAATGAGCAGTTCTTC
TRBV7-3	-	TRBJ2-7	-	CASSLGRFDEQYF	TGTGCCAGCAGCCTGGGGAGGTTCGACGAGCAGTACTTC
TRBV6-4	-	TRBJ1-2	-	CASSDHGPPSFSNYGYTF	TGTGCCAGCAGTGATCACGGTCCCCCCTCCTTCTCTAACTATGGCTACACCTTC
TRBV3-1/TRBV3-2	-	TRBJ1-1	-	CASSQVSLRTEAFF	TGTGCCAGCAGCCAAGTTAGTCTGAGGACTGAAGCTTTCTTT
TRBV18	-	TRBJ2-1	-	CASSPDSHEQFF	TGTGCCAGCTCACCGGACAGCCATGAGCAGTTCTTC